These T cell receptor beta chains were read from a single sample in a study of blood T cell repertoires in COVID-19. The data were produced by immunoSEQ multiplex PCR, yet TCRdb's version contains in-frame clones alone and is incomplete. Of some 300,000 clones in the sample, roughly 90% were seen once. The sample taken for sequencing was PBMCs or T cells enriched from blood (not recorded which). The receptors here all came from a young woman who had recovered from COVID-19. Both conserved end residues are trimmed from each CDR3. A clone size is listed for some rows: how often the clone was seen (once, few, many), or a class if it is expanded.

TRBV18	.	TRBJ2-7	ASSPTGTGASYEQY
TRBV4-3	.	TRBJ2-1	ASSQQGLAGGPYEQF
TRBV27	once	TRBJ2-3	ASSLSLPGLIPSKDTQY
TRBV5-5	.	TRBJ1-1	ASSFYRGSGTEAF
TRBV5-1	.	TRBJ2-3	ASSLWSGRTDTQY
TRBV7-9	.	TRBJ2-7	ASSLGTVIYEQY
TRBV6-5	.	TRBJ2-7	ASSNSYEQY
TRBV4-2	.	TRBJ1-3	ASSLPGISGNTIY
TRBV9	.	TRBJ1-1	ASGSGSDTEAF
TRBV19	once	TRBJ2-1	ASSKWRDRGRDNEQF
TRBV4-1	.	TRBJ2-2	ASSLAGGNTGELF
TRBV27	once	TRBJ1-3	ASSPLVNSGNTIY
TRBV2	.	TRBJ1-5	ASSRTRGIESNQPQH
TRBV30	.	TRBJ1-2	AWSLREGYT
TRBV3-1/TRBV3-2	.	TRBJ2-3	ASSPLNSGRDTDTQY
TRBV9	.	TRBJ2-3	ASSVAGTGAPDTQY
TRBV29-1	.	TRBJ2-7	SVDVGGGGSKY
TRBV19	.	TRBJ1-5	ASKNRDQPQH
TRBV19	.	TRBJ1-5	ASRPTGNQPQH
TRBV28	.	TRBJ1-2	ASSRTGANYGYT
TRBV28	.	TRBJ1-5	ASNKWRISNQPQH
TRBV7-9	.	TRBJ2-7	ASSLSGRIYEQY
TRBV11-2	.	TRBJ2-7	ASSMTGGILREQY